The rows below give T cell receptor beta chains drawn from one sample of a study of cytomegalovirus exposure and HLA in healthy donors. The method was immunoSEQ multiplex PCR; TCRdb's version includes in-frame clones alone and lacks a portion of them. Of roughly 90,000 clones in the sample, less than 80% are singletons; the top ten hold around 22%. Sequences were obtained from PBMCs. These receptor sequences come from a man younger than 45 in good health and CMV-seropositive. Both conserved end residues are part of each CDR3. D genes are given only for firm matches. Rows may omit the clone size; those that give it use once, few, many or a size class.

j_call d_call v_call clone_size cdr3_aa cdr3_nt
TRBJ2-2 . TRBV5-6 . CASSLIAGELFF TGTGCCAGCAGCTTGATCGCCGGGGAGCTGTTTTTT
TRBJ2-3 . TRBV7-2 many CASSSTPQGTDTQYF TGTGCCAGCAGCTCCACTCCTCAGGGCACAGATACGCAGTATTTT
TRBJ1-2 . TRBV12-5 . CASGPAGGLFYGYTF TGTGCTAGTGGTCCCGCGGGGGGTTTGTTCTATGGCTACACCTTC
TRBJ2-3 . TRBV9 once CASSVGQAVDTQYF TGTGCCAGCAGCGTAGGGCAGGCCGTAGATACGCAGTATTTT
TRBJ1-5 TRBD1 TRBV7-2 . CASSPGTGGGYQPQHF TGTGCCAGCAGCCCTGGGACAGGGGGAGGTTATCAGCCCCAGCATTTT
TRBJ2-7 . TRBV28 . CASSLSAGAATSYRGEQYF TGTGCCAGCAGTTTATCCGCTGGGGCAGCCACCTCTTATAGGGGCGAGCAGTACTTC
TRBJ2-7 . TRBV4-1 . CASSQRDSSYEQYF TGCGCCAGCTCCCAACGGGATTCTTCCTACGAGCAGTACTTC
TRBJ2-7 TRBD1 TRBV11-2 . CASSIGQGEYEQYF TGTGCCAGCAGCATCGGACAGGGGGAATACGAGCAGTACTTC
TRBJ2-1 . TRBV19 . CASKGNNPYNEQFF TGTGCCAGTAAGGGGAATAATCCCTACAATGAGCAGTTCTTC
TRBJ1-2 TRBD1 TRBV5-6 . CASSYWDRGYGYTF TGTGCCAGCAGCTACTGGGACAGGGGGTATGGCTACACCTTC
TRBJ1-5 . TRBV5-6 . CASSLGPLWSQPQHF TGTGCCAGCAGCTTGGGGCCCCTATGGAGTCAGCCCCAGCATTTT
TRBJ2-7 . TRBV6-5 . CASSYRFPTVEQYF TGTGCCAGCAGTTACCGGTTCCCTACAGTCGAGCAGTACTTC
TRBJ1-6 . TRBV6-5 . CASSWGGPSSNSPLHF TGTGCCAGCAGTTGGGGGGGGCCGAGTAGTAATTCACCCCTCCACTTT
TRBJ2-6 . TRBV19 few CASSISAGANVLTF TGTGCCAGTAGTATATCCGCTGGGGCCAACGTCCTGACTTTC
TRBJ2-7 . TRBV5-1 . CASSPRSSSYEQYF TGCGCCAGCAGTCCTCGTAGTAGCTCCTACGAGCAGTACTTC
TRBJ1-3 . TRBV30 . CAWSPSLLSSGNTIYF TGTGCCTGGAGTCCTAGCTTACTCTCCTCTGGAAACACCATATATTTT
TRBJ2-7 . TRBV7-2 many CASSLEGANYEQYF TGTGCCAGCAGCTTAGAGGGAGCTAACTACGAGCAGTACTTC
TRBJ2-1 TRBD2 TRBV9 . CASSVEPAGENEQFF TGTGCCAGCAGCGTAGAACCAGCGGGAGAGAATGAGCAGTTCTTC
TRBJ2-2 . TRBV7-6 few CASSLTSSNTGELFF TGTGCCAGCAGCTTAACATCGTCGAACACCGGGGAGCTGTTTTTT
TRBJ2-3 TRBD2 TRBV7-2 . CASSFSSGSSDTQYF TGTGCCAGCAGCTTTTCTAGCGGGAGTTCAGATACGCAGTATTTT
TRBJ1-2 TRBD1 TRBV6-5 few CASSYAQGKMAF TGTGCCAGCAGTTACGCACAGGGGAAGATGGCCTTC
TRBJ1-2 . TRBV14 . CASSQLQGRGISYGYTF TGTGCCAGCAGCCAACTACAGGGAAGAGGTATTTCTTATGGCTACACCTTC
TRBJ1-1 . TRBV6-5 . CASTKTENTEAFF TGTGCCAGCACCAAGACAGAGAACACTGAAGCTTTCTTT
TRBJ2-7 TRBD2 TRBV19 . CASSPTGLARYEQYF TGTGCCAGTAGTCCGACCGGACTAGCTCGATACGAGCAGTACTTC
TRBJ1-1 TRBD1 TRBV7-9 once CASRETGWTEAFF TGTGCCAGCAGGGAGACAGGGTGGACTGAAGCTTTCTTT
TRBJ2-5 . TRBV5-1 . CASSLGTSQETQYF TGCGCCAGCAGCTTGGGGACATCGCAAGAGACCCAGTACTTC
TRBJ1-5 TRBD1 TRBV10-2 . CASREGTGADQPQHF TGCGCCAGCAGAGAAGGGACAGGGGCAGATCAGCCCCAGCATTTT
TRBJ2-1 . TRBV28 few CASSSTGRNNEQFF TGTGCCAGCAGTTCAACAGGGAGAAACAATGAGCAGTTCTTC
TRBJ1-4 TRBD1 TRBV27 . CASSLLTGLNEKLFF TGTGCCAGCAGTTTATTGACAGGGTTAAATGAAAAACTGTTTTTT
TRBJ2-7 TRBD2 TRBV6-5 many CASSYSGLAGAYEQYF TGTGCCAGCAGTTACTCGGGACTAGCGGGAGCCTACGAGCAGTACTTC
TRBJ2-7 TRBD1 TRBV5-4 once CASSLDRGYEQYF TGTGCCAGCAGCTTGGACAGGGGCTACGAGCAGTACTTC
TRBJ2-5 . TRBV2 few CASGPDSQETQYF TGTGCCAGCGGCCCCGACAGCCAAGAGACCCAGTACTTC
TRBJ1-4 . TRBV29-1 . CSVEQGEKLFF TGCAGCGTTGAACAGGGTGAAAAACTGTTTTTT
TRBJ2-7 . TRBV19 . CASSIAGVAYEQYF TGTGCCAGTAGTATAGCGGGGGTTGCCTACGAGCAGTACTTC
TRBJ2-7 TRBD1 TRBV19 . CASSTLKGGKDEQYF TGTGCCAGTAGTACCCTTAAAGGGGGCAAGGACGAGCAGTACTTC
TRBJ2-3 TRBD2 TRBV19 . CASSTPGLAGVLDTQYF TGTGCCAGTAGTACCCCGGGACTAGCGGGAGTCCTAGATACGCAGTATTTT
TRBJ1-4 . TRBV2 . CATAQGGDEKLFF TGTGCCACCGCCCAGGGAGGGGATGAAAAACTGTTTTTT
TRBJ2-2 TRBD1 TRBV5-1 . CASSTSRDRSGNARNTGELFF TGCGCCAGCAGCACGTCCCGGGACAGGTCCGGAAATGCGAGGAACACCGGGGAGCTGTTTTTT
TRBJ1-1 . TRBV6-5 few CASITTGSNTEAFF TGTGCCAGCATCACCACCGGGAGTAACACTGAAGCTTTCTTT
TRBJ1-3 . TRBV5-1 once CASSLDIGNTIYF TGCGCCAGCAGCTTGGACATAGGAAACACCATATATTTT
TRBJ2-5 . TRBV7-2 . CASSLTGVRQETQYF TGTGCCAGCAGCTTAACGGGGGTTAGACAAGAGACCCAGTACTTC
TRBJ2-1 TRBD1 TRBV27 . CASSRTGGGEQFF TGTGCCAGCAGTCGGACAGGGGGCGGTGAGCAGTTCTTC
TRBJ1-2 TRBD1 TRBV6-1 . CASSERPGTAYGYPF TGTGCCAGCAGTGAACGGCCCGGGACAGCCTATGGCTACCCCTTC
TRBJ1-1 . TRBV9 few CASSEQKNTEAFF TGTGCCAGCAGCGAACAAAAGAACACTGAAGCTTTCTTT
TRBJ2-1 . TRBV6-6 . CAVVSGDRGDEQFF TGTGCCGTCGTCTCGGGGGACAGAGGGGATGAGCAGTTCTTC
TRBJ1-2 TRBD1 TRBV5-1 . CASSPHRGRLSYGYTF TGCGCCAGCAGCCCCCACAGGGGGAGATTGTCTTATGGCTACACCTTC
TRBJ2-7 TRBD2 TRBV18 . CASSPLGTSDEQYF TGTGCCAGCTCACCACTGGGAACTAGCGATGAGCAGTACTTC
TRBJ2-4 . TRBV5-6 . CASSLDGGRPAKNIQYF TGTGCCAGCAGCTTGGACGGGGGGCGCCCAGCCAAAAACATTCAGTACTTC
TRBJ2-1 TRBD2 TRBV6-6 . CASSTGTSGGAGEQFF TGTGCCAGCAGTACCGGGACTAGCGGGGGGGCCGGTGAGCAGTTCTTC
TRBJ1-1 . TRBV19 . CASKGGRGEYSYTEAFF TGTGCCAGTAAGGGGGGGCGAGGGGAGTATTCGTACACTGAAGCTTTCTTT
TRBJ2-7 . TRBV27 . CASSLGRGDGMYEQYF TGTGCCAGCAGTTTAGGCAGGGGAGATGGGATGTACGAGCAGTACTTC
TRBJ2-2 TRBD1 TRBV25-1 once CASSFRGGAVTGELFF TGTGCCAGCAGTTTCCGAGGGGGCGCGGTGACCGGGGAGCTGTTTTTT
TRBJ2-7 . TRBV6-1 . CASSEVWRSGAYEQYF TGTGCCAGCAGTGAAGTATGGAGAAGCGGAGCCTACGAGCAGTACTTC